The T cell receptor (beta chain) described here comes from a study of T cells in Graves' hyperthyroidism and ophthalmopathy. Graves' hyperthyroidism was deemed stable absent ophthalmopathy progression within 18 months. This clonotype has ten or more counts. Germline assignment: CDR1 LGHDT and CDR2 YNNKEL (reference sequence). The CDR3 runs 14 residues. V shed 4 bases and J shed 7 bases, with 16 bases lying between them. The source material, RNA transcripts, was used to amplify TCR beta CDR3 regions. The HTBI primer set drove a first-round RT-PCR of the TCR CDR3. TCRdb re-derived calls from the multiplex PCR reads in MiXCR, one entry per CDR3 protein. The repertoire holds over 200,000 distinct CDR3 sequences, with roughly a sixth as singletons.

The V gene is TRBV3-1, the J gene TRBJ1-1; perhaps TRBD1 as D (5 bases). This receptor was obtained from a man in his fifties with Graves' hyperthyroidism. Sequenced material: blood. CDR3: CASSPRDGHNEAFF. The CDR3 nucleotides are TGTGCCAGCAGCCCCCGGGACGGCCATAATGAAGCTTTCTTT.